The 21 T cell receptor beta chains below all came from one sample that was sequenced in a study of cytomegalovirus exposure and HLA in healthy donors. Both 60 Vbeta primers and 13 Jbeta primers went into the PCR. Libraries were prepared by immunoSEQ multiplex PCR; TCRdb keeps only in-frame clonotypes and omits some of them. The sample has about 140,000 clones, about 86% seen once. Sequenced input: PBMCs. These receptors all stem from a man aged 35 to 55 in good health and CMV-seropositive.

This clone has more than one count but fewer than ten. The CDR3 sequence: CASTEEGLAVYNEQFF. CDR3 in DNA: TGTGCCAGCACCGAGGAGGGACTAGCAGTTTACAATGAGCAGTTCTTC. The chain couples TRBV2 to TRBJ2-1, with 9 bases identical to TRBD2. CDR1 is SNHLY and CDR2 is FYNNEI in the germline V gene. This CDR3 is 16 amino acids long. V was clipped by 7 bases and J by 4 bases; unmatched bases: 11.

This clone has just one count. This sequence joins TRBV28 and TRBJ2-7; weak D call: TRBD1 (5 bases). Trimming took 2 bases from V and 3 from J, leaving 17 bases between them. Germline lookup yields CDR1 MDHEN and CDR2 SYDVKM. The CDR3 spans 16 residues. In nucleotides, the CDR3 is TGTGCCAGCAGTTTAGCCCAGGGCTGGTTTGACTACGAGCAGTACTTC. It codes for CASSLAQGWFDYEQYF. Full variable domain (missing parts from reference TRBV28 and TRBJ2-7): DVKVTQSSRYLVKRTGEKVFLECVQDMDHENMFWYRQDPGLGLRLIYFSYDVKMKEKGDIPEGYSVSREKKERFSLILESASTNQTSMYLCASSLAQGWFDYEQYFGPGTRLTVT.

A remark on this clone: The junction differs from germline at one of its ends, possibly a read error. The sample contains more than one DNA sequence encoding this CDR3. V and J are TRBV6-1 and TRBJ1-3; 7 bases are shared with TRBD1. CDR1 is MNHNS, CDR2 SASEGT, per germline. CDR3 length: 13 amino acids. The DNA for the CDR3 is TGTGCCAGCAGTCCGAACAGGGGAAACACTATATATTTT. It yields the protein CASSPNRGNTIYF.

V and J are TRBV11-2 and TRBJ2-1; TRBD1 is a possible D gene (5 bases). The CDR3 has 16 amino acids. The germline CDR1 and CDR2 sequences are SGHAT and FQNNGV. V was clipped by 3 bases and J by 4 bases, with 16 bases between them. CDR3 amino acids: CASSFTQGYFYNEQFF. The CDR3 nucleotides are TGTGCCAGCAGCTTCACCCAGGGCTACTTTTACAATGAGCAGTTCTTC. The complete variable domain, with remaining parts taken from reference TRBV11-2 and TRBJ2-1, reads EAGVAQSPRYKIIEKRQSVAFWCNPISGHATLYWYQQILGQGPKLLIQFQNNGVVDDSQLPKDRFSAERLKGVDSTLKIQPAKLEDSAVYLCASSFTQGYFYNEQFFGPGTRLTVL.

CDR3 region: CASSKGQGNYGYTF. CDR3 coding DNA: TGTGCCAGCAGCAAGGGACAGGGTAACTATGGCTACACCTTC. The chain couples TRBV7-9 to TRBJ1-2, with TRBD1 matching over 9 bases. CDR3 length equals 14 residues. Germline CDR1 SEHNR, CDR2 FQNEAQ (reference sequence). Germline trimming cut 5 bases from V and 1 base from J; bases unmatched to any gene: 2.

This clone was recorded a few times. V gene TRBV6-4 combines with J gene TRBJ1-2; perhaps TRBD1 as D (6 bases). The germline V gene has CDR1 MRHNA and CDR2 SNTAGT. Trimming cost V 5 bases and J 4 bases, with 17 bases left between them. The CDR3 is 15 amino acids. The CDR3 nucleotides read TGTGCCAGCAGTCCTTCTCCGGGACAACTCTATGGCTACACCTTC. It codes for CASSPSPGQLYGYTF.

The V call is TRBV30, the J call TRBJ2-7; D perhaps matches TRBD1 (6 bases). V was cut by 4 bases and J by 0 bases, with 10 bases left in between. CDR3 length: 13 amino acids. Germline V gene lookup returns CDR1 GTSNPN and CDR2 SVGIG (reference sequence). The DNA of the CDR3 is TGTGCCTGGAACAGGGATAGCTCCTACGAGCAGTACTTC. Translation: CAWNRDSSYEQYF. The whole variable domain, remainder taken from reference TRBV30 and TRBJ2-7, is SQTIHQWPATLVQPVGSPLSLECTVEGTSNPNLYWYRQAAGRGLQLLFYSVGIGQISSEVPQNLSASRPQDRQFILSSKKLLLSDSGFYLCAWNRDSSYEQYFGPGTRLTVT.

The chain combines TRBV5-1 with TRBJ2-7; D uncertain. Trimming removed 4 bases at V and 5 bases at J, with 10 bases between. Germline CDR1 reads SGHRS; CDR2 reads YFSETQ. The CDR3 spans 12 residues. For the CDR3, the DNA is TGCGCCAGCAGCACCAACAGCCACGAGCAGTACTTC. Encoded protein: CASSTNSHEQYF.

The CDR3 loop reads CASDRGGFSYGYTF. CDR3 DNA: TGTGCCTCCGACAGGGGTGGATTTAGCTATGGCTACACCTTC. This rearrangement joins TRBV30 to TRBJ1-2; 8 positions match TRBD1. The V gene's germline CDR1 is GTSNPN and CDR2 SVGIG (reference sequence). This CDR3 comprises 14 residues. Trimming removed 7 bases from V and 4 bases from J; junction bases left unmatched: 11.

This clone appeared a single time. The J gene is TRBJ2-7, the V gene TRBV27; TRBD1 matches at 10 bases. V was clipped by 8 bases and J by 2 bases; unmatched bases: 6. CDR3 length: 14 amino acids. CDR1 is MNHEY, CDR2 SMNVEV, per germline (reference sequence). The CDR3 spells CASWGTGVPYEQYF. The CDR3 nucleotides are TGTGCCAGCTGGGGGACAGGGGTCCCCTACGAGCAGTACTTC.

This sequence joins TRBV2 and TRBJ1-2; D remains ambiguous. V was trimmed by 8 bases and J by 7 bases, leaving 20 bases between them. CDR3 size: 14 residues. Germline V gene data show CDR1 as SNHLY and CDR2 as FYNNEI. CDR3 protein: CASVGGQAAAGYTF. The CDR3 DNA sequence: TGTGCCAGCGTTGGAGGGCAGGCGGCGGCTGGCTACACCTTC.

V gene TRBV6-6 combines with J gene TRBJ1-2, with a tentative D call TRBD1 (5 bases). The CDR3 has 13 residues. Germline lookup yields CDR1 MNHNY and CDR2 SVGAGI (reference sequence). V was clipped by 5 bases and J by 4 bases, with 11 bases between them. CDR3 bases: TGTGCCAGCAGTGACGGGGGGTTCTATGGCTACACCTTC. Its translation: CASSDGGFYGYTF.

The chain employs TRBV7-2 and TRBJ1-5; tentatively, D is TRBD1 (5 bases). There are 15 residues in the CDR3. CDR1 SGHTA and CDR2 FQGNSA come from the germline V gene. The V end was cut by 1 base, the J end by 6 bases, with 13 bases between. The CDR3 protein is CASSLVQGPVQPQHF. In DNA form, the CDR3 reads TGTGCCAGCAGCTTAGTTCAGGGTCCGGTTCAGCCCCAGCATTTT.

V and J are TRBV5-1 and TRBJ2-7; 7 bases are a match to TRBD1. The germline gives CDR1 SGHRS, CDR2 YFSETQ. This CDR3 has 12 residues. Trimming took 5 bases from V and 3 from J; bases not matched to a gene: 2. CDR3 residues: CASRSGGYEQYF. CDR3 bases: TGCGCCAGCAGGTCAGGGGGCTACGAGCAGTACTTC.

This chain joins TRBV12-5 and TRBJ1-3; D not resolved. Germline CDR1 and CDR2: LGHNT and FRNRAP. The CDR3 runs to 17 residues. V was clipped by 0 bases and J by 0 bases, with 12 bases between them. The CDR3 is CASGLVRQAGSGNTIYF. The CDR3, as DNA: TGTGCTAGTGGTTTGGTACGGCAAGCGGGCTCTGGAAACACCATATATTTT.

In the case of this clone: This may come from a read error, since a much larger clone is one base off. J is TRBJ1-2 and V is TRBV5-4; D is possibly TRBD1 (5 bases). In germline, CDR1 is SGHNT, CDR2 YYREEE (reference sequence). This CDR3 has 15 residues. Trimming removed 0 bases from V and 2 bases from J, with 11 bases in between. This chain's CDR3 is CASSLAPAGNYGYTF. The CDR3 nucleotides read TGTGCCAGCAGCTTGGCCCCGGCAGGGAACTATGGCTACACCTTC.

The chain employs TRBV7-2 and TRBJ1-2; D call uncertain. Trimming removed 6 bases at V and 0 bases at J, with 5 bases between. Germline V gene data show CDR1 as SGHTA and CDR2 as FQGNSA. This CDR3 is 12 amino acids long. CDR3 protein: CASSPANYGYTF. For the CDR3, the DNA is TGTGCCAGCAGTCCTGCTAACTATGGCTACACCTTC.

The V and J genes are TRBV12-5 and TRBJ1-5, with D maybe TRBD1 (6 bases). From germline, CDR1 is LGHNT and CDR2 FRNRAP. CDR3 length equals 13 residues. V was pared by 5 bases and J by 5 bases, with 10 bases between. Here the CDR3 reads CASGGTIYQPQHF. The CDR3 nucleotides are TGTGCTAGTGGTGGGACAATCTATCAGCCCCAGCATTTT.

The rearrangement joins TRBV4-3 to TRBJ2-2, with TRBD1 identical over 7 bases. The V gene end was trimmed by 4 bases and the J gene end by 8 bases; junction bases not matched to a gene: 4. This CDR3 contains 13 residues. Germline values: CDR1 LGHNA, CDR2 YSLEER. The CDR3, as DNA: TGCGCCAGCAGCCCTACAGGGGCGGGGGAGCTGTTTTTT. Encoded protein: CASSPTGAGELFF.

The genes are TRBV27 and TRBJ2-5; D remains unclear. This CDR3 spans 12 amino acids. Trimming removed 1 base at V and 5 bases at J, with 5 bases between. Germline V gives CDR1 MNHEY, CDR2 SMNVEV (reference sequence). In DNA, the CDR3 is TGTGCCAGCAGTTTATTAGTGGAGACCCAGTACTTC. Its translation: CASSLLVETQYF.

The chain links TRBV30 to TRBJ2-3; 9 nucleotides line up with TRBD2. J gave up 6 bases and V 3 bases, and 7 bases lay outside the gene matches. CDR3 length: 14 residues. Germline-derived CDR1 and CDR2 are GTSNPN and SVGIG (reference sequence). CDR3 in amino acids: CAWRSSGGRDTQYF. The CDR3 bases are TGTGCCTGGAGGAGTAGCGGGGGCAGGGATACGCAGTATTTT.